The clone carrying this TCR beta chain showed up just a few times. The antigen remains undetermined. Diagnoses rested on clinical symptoms, serum thyroxine and TRAb, thyroid ultrasound and orbital computed tomography. An approximately 9.8 ml volume of fresh peripheral blood provided the PBMCs. The data stem from a study of T cells in Graves' hyperthyroidism and ophthalmopathy. Regarding the study as a whole: The authors' 13 V-J model separated ophthalmopathy from stable hyperthyroidism. Ophthalmopathy got predicted by the model a median around 6.8 months before its onset.

V was trimmed by 4 bases and J by 4 bases, leaving 22 bases between them. Per the germline V gene, CDR1 is SGHVS and CDR2 is FQNEAQ. The CDR3 length is 17 residues. TCR beta CDR3 regions were amplified from RNA. HTBI primers drove first-round RT-PCR of the TCR CDR3. TCRdb passed the multiplex PCR reads through MiXCR, listing each CDR3 protein once. This table has approximately 740,000 distinct CDR3 sequences, 14% appearing once. The TCR sequence derives from a woman younger than 30 with Graves' hyperthyroidism. Sequencing input: blood. The chain joins TRBV7-8 to TRBJ1-1, with a tentative D call TRBD1 (5 bases). As DNA, the CDR3 is TGTGCCAGCAGCTCGCCCCCGTGGGCAGGGAGGATCACTGAAGCTTTCTTT. Residues: CASSSPPWAGRITEAFF.